These 24 T cell receptor beta chains share one sample of origin, sequenced in a study of early T cells in non-severe SARS-CoV-2 infection. MiXCR, applied by TCRdb to the 5' RACE reads, yields one record per CDR3 protein. The sample has about 56,000 distinct CDR3 sequences, 10% seen once. The sample was whole blood. Source of these receptors: an adult who was a healthcare worker with PCR-confirmed SARS-CoV-2 infection or an uninfected control (not recorded which).

J is TRBJ1-4 and V is TRBV29-1, with a tentative D call TRBD1 (6 bases). The V gene lost 6 bases and the J gene lost 6 bases, with 11 bases spanning the gap. The CDR3 runs 12 residues. Per the germline V gene, CDR1 is SQVTM and CDR2 is ANQGSEA. The chain's CDR3 is CSVEDSDEKLFF. DNA for the CDR3: TGCAGCGTAGAGGACAGCGATGAAAAACTGTTTTTT.

This clonotype has a count of ten or more. The genes are TRBV7-2 and TRBJ2-3; 8 nucleotides line up with TRBD2. The junction had 10 bases not matched to a gene; V was cut back by 7 bases and J by 4 bases. CDR3 length: 15 amino acids. Germline V gives CDR1 SGHTA, CDR2 FQGNSA. CDR3 protein: CASTPLSGNPDTQYF. DNA for the CDR3: TGTGCCAGCACCCCTCTTAGCGGGAATCCAGATACGCAGTATTTT.

This clonotype was recorded many times. The CDR3 DNA reads TGTGCCAGCAGCTCACAAGCCTCCTACGAGCAGTACTTC. As protein: CASSSQASYEQYF. V usage is TRBV7-2 and J usage is TRBJ2-7; D unclear. Germline-derived CDR1 and CDR2 are SGHTA and FQGNSA. Trimming pared 4 bases from V and 0 bases from J, leaving 7 bases between. This CDR3 has 13 amino acids.

This clonotype has at least ten counts. This chain links TRBV9 with TRBJ2-7; D might be TRBD1 (5 bases). Looked up from germline, CDR1 is SGDLS and CDR2 is YYNGEE. This CDR3 spans 14 amino acids. V lost 0 bases and J lost 7, with 14 bases in between. The CDR3 spells CASSVEQVSREQYF. CDR3 coding DNA: TGTGCCAGCAGCGTAGAACAGGTGTCGAGGGAGCAGTACTTC.

The J gene is TRBJ2-7, the V gene TRBV29-1, with 9 nucleotides matching TRBD1. The CDR3 loop spans 14 amino acids. Trimming at V came to 6 bases and at J to 0 bases, leaving 6 bases not matched to a gene. CDR1 is SQVTM and CDR2 is ANQGSEA in the germline V gene. The DNA for the CDR3 is TGCAGCGTGGCCCGGACAGGGGACTCCTACGAGCAGTACTTC. Its protein product is CSVARTGDSYEQYF.

This clonotype was counted ten times or more. This rearrangement joins TRBV5-1 to TRBJ2-5; 10 bases align to TRBD2. CDR1 and CDR2 (germline): SGHRS, YFSETQ. The CDR3 runs to 17 residues. V lost 1 base to trimming and J lost 2 bases; unmatched junction nucleotides: 8. DNA of the CDR3: TGCGCCAGCAGCTTGCAGTCACTAGCGGGGTATCAAGAGACCCAGTACTTC. Translated, it gives CASSLQSLAGYQETQYF.

This clonotype was picked up many times. CDR3: CASSLSRQNTEAFF. The DNA of the CDR3 is TGCGCCAGCAGCTTGTCCAGGCAGAACACTGAAGCTTTCTTT. The chain combines TRBV5-1 with TRBJ1-1; D not resolved. Germline V gene sequence: CDR1 SGHRS, CDR2 YFSETQ. Trimming stripped 1 base from V and 1 base from J, with 8 bases between. The CDR3 runs 14 residues.

This clonotype was seen repeatedly, ten times or more. This chain connects TRBV11-3 to TRBJ2-2; D is unresolved. The length of the CDR3 is 13 residues. Trimming stripped 1 base from V and 6 bases from J, with 6 bases between. Germline CDR1 reads SGHNT; CDR2 reads YENEEA. CDR3 DNA: TGTGCCAGCAGCTTAGGGACCGCCGGGGAGCTGTTTTTT. Translation: CASSLGTAGELFF.

This clonotype was observed at least ten times. The CDR3 loop reads CSVDGGGELFF. DNA of the CDR3: TGCAGCGTTGACGGGGGAGGGGAGCTGTTTTTT. This chain links TRBV29-1 with TRBJ2-2; D is possibly TRBD2 (6 bases). Trimming stripped 3 bases from V and 8 bases from J, with 7 bases between. Germline V gives CDR1 SQVTM, CDR2 ANQGSEA. This CDR3 contains 11 residues.

The chain couples TRBV12-2 to TRBJ2-7; TRBD1 was called by the table and not checked on the DNA. TRBV12-2 is classified as a pseudogene. The CDR3 is 15 amino acids. This chain's CDR3 is CVSRLVSRAQEEQYF. The CDR3 coding sequence is TGTGTAAGTCGCTTAGTCAGTCGGGCGCAGGAGGAGCAGTACTTC.

This clonotype has a count of ten or more. The J gene is TRBJ1-4, the V gene TRBV6-6; the D is unclear. V dropped 7 bases and J dropped 5 bases, with 17 bases sitting between them. The CDR3 loop spans 15 amino acids. Germline CDR1 MNHNY, CDR2 SVGAGI (reference sequence). The CDR3 nucleotides are TGTGCCAGCAAAAAGCAGGACGGAGGAAATGAAAAACTGTTTTTT. Residues: CASKKQDGGNEKLFF.

This clonotype was observed many times. This chain uses TRBV11-2 with TRBJ1-2; D gene ambiguous. V was clipped by 0 bases and J by 3 bases, with 8 bases between them. This CDR3 contains 14 residues. CDR1 is SGHAT and CDR2 is FQNNGV in the germline V gene. The CDR3 sequence is CASSLEPDHYGYTF. The CDR3 coding sequence is TGTGCCAGCAGCTTAGAACCGGACCACTATGGCTACACCTTC.

This clonotype has ten or more counts. This chain joins TRBV5-6 and TRBJ1-2; D perhaps matches TRBD1 (5 bases). V gave up 4 bases and J gave up 1 base, with 11 bases separating them. Per germline, CDR1 SGHDT and CDR2 YYEEEE. The CDR3 runs 14 residues. The CDR3 coding sequence is TGTGCCAGCAGCCTGGGACTGCTTAACTATGGCTACACCTTC. Amino acid sequence: CASSLGLLNYGYTF.

This clonotype was counted many times. This chain joins TRBV5-6 and TRBJ2-7; the match to TRBD2 covers 11 bases. With V trimmed by 6 bases and J by 1 base, 6 bases remained unmatched. CDR1 and CDR2 (germline): SGHDT, YYEEEE. The CDR3 is 15 amino acids. The CDR3 is CASTQTSGSSYEQYF. The CDR3 DNA reads TGTGCCAGCACCCAAACTAGCGGGAGTTCCTACGAGCAGTACTTC.

The chain's CDR3 is CASRISTGELFF. As DNA, the CDR3 is TGTGCCAGCAGGATTTCCACCGGGGAGCTGTTTTTT. The V and J genes are TRBV6-1 and TRBJ2-2; D not certain. The CDR3 runs 12 residues. The V end was cut by 6 bases, the J end by 4 bases, with 6 bases between. CDR1 is MNHNS, CDR2 SASEGT, per germline.

This clonotype was counted only a few times. This sequence joins TRBV7-9 and TRBJ1-6; 8 bases map to TRBD1. Germline CDR1 and CDR2: SEHNR and FQNEAQ (reference sequence). The CDR3 length is 14 residues. With V trimmed by 2 bases and J by 10 bases, 4 bases remained unmatched. CDR3 nucleotide sequence: TGTGCCAGCAGCTTACTTCAGGGGGCATCACCCCTCCACTTT. Its translation is CASSLLQGASPLHF.

This clonotype has at least ten counts. This sequence joins TRBV2 and TRBJ2-7; D is unresolved. Trimming left V 9 bases short and J 0 bases short, with 15 bases between. Germline V gene lookup returns CDR1 SNHLY and CDR2 FYNNEI. The CDR3 contains 14 residues. The DNA of the CDR3 is TGTGCCAGTCTCGAGCAGGCAACCTCCTACGAGCAGTACTTC. Amino acid sequence: CASLEQATSYEQYF.

This clonotype was observed at least ten times. This chain connects TRBV10-3 to TRBJ2-1; D possibly uses TRBD1 or TRBD2 (5 bases each). Trimming shortened V by 0 bases and J by 9 bases, and 12 bases separated the two germline ends. Germline loops: CDR1 ENHRY, CDR2 SYGVKD. The CDR3 extends over 14 amino acids. Here the CDR3 reads CAISESTRGAEQFF. DNA for the CDR3: TGTGCCATCAGTGAGTCGACTCGAGGGGCTGAGCAGTTCTTC.

Remarks on this clonotype: A much larger clone lies a single base off, so this may be a read error. The chain couples TRBV15 to TRBJ1-4, with 7 bases matching TRBD1. CDR1 LNHNV and CDR2 YYDKDF come from the germline V gene (reference sequence). The CDR3 is made up of 15 amino acids. The CDR3 protein is CTTSRGDRDDEKLFF. The CDR3 nucleotides are TGTACCACCAGCAGGGGAGACAGGGACGATGAAAAACTGTTTTTT.

The chain carries TRBV9 and TRBJ2-4; possible D gene TRBD2, 5 bases. The CDR3 is 14 residues long. Germline V CDR1 and CDR2: SGDLS, YYNGEE. Trimming cost V 0 bases and J 6 bases, with 10 bases left between them. CDR3 sequence: CASSVGSGVNIQYF. The CDR3 nucleotides are TGTGCCAGCAGCGTAGGCTCCGGGGTAAACATTCAGTACTTC.

The CDR3 sequence: CASSLTLAGTNEQFF. Here the CDR3 DNA reads TGTGCCAGCAGCTTAACACTAGCGGGAACCAATGAGCAGTTCTTC. This chain links TRBV11-1 with TRBJ2-1; 10 positions agree with TRBD2. After removal of 2 bases from V and 6 bases from J, the junction contained 4 bases not matched to a gene. The germline gives CDR1 SGHAT, CDR2 FQDESV (reference sequence). This CDR3 contains 15 residues.

This clonotype was seen only a few times. The chain links TRBV6-6 to TRBJ2-2; D remains ambiguous. Germline V CDR1 and CDR2: MNHNY, SVGAGI (reference sequence). Trimming removed 5 bases at V and 3 bases at J, with 7 bases between. The CDR3 runs 13 residues. The CDR3 nucleotides read TGTGCCAGCAGTACACCTGACACCGGGGAGCTGTTTTTT. Its translation: CASSTPDTGELFF.

This rearrangement joins TRBV6-6 to TRBJ2-5; 8 positions match TRBD2. CDR1 is MNHNY, CDR2 SVGAGI, per germline (reference sequence). The CDR3 is made up of 14 amino acids. The junction had 6 bases not matched to a gene; V was cut back by 4 bases and J by 5 bases. This CDR3 is CASSSRAGVETQYF. Written as DNA, the CDR3 is TGTGCCAGCAGTTCACGAGCGGGAGTTGAGACCCAGTACTTC.

Concerning this clonotype: A much larger clone lies one base from this, so it may be a read error. This chain links TRBV7-9 with TRBJ1-5; TRBD1 matches 9 bases. This CDR3 region has 15 residues. Germline CDR1 is SEHNR and CDR2 is FQNEAQ (reference sequence). CDR3 sequence (DNA): TGTGTCAGCAGCCTAACAGGGGGCGTCACGCAGCCCCAGCATTTT. Translated: CVSSLTGGVTQPQHF.